This TCR beta chain was observed in a study of T cell responses to AZD1222 COVID-19 vaccine. Whole-study findings and limits: Within unmutated variant regions lay the reported targets of nearly half of spike-specific TCRs.

A note on this clone: Antigen: not known.

Method: immunoSEQ multiplex PCR; TCRdb's copy keeps in-frame clones and lacks some. Counted here are around 44,000 clones, around 85% occurring once; the ten biggest clones make up around 7%. The CDR3 totals 14 residues. V was pared by 5 bases and J by 9 bases, with 9 bases of the junction left unmatched. Germline assignment: CDR1 SGHAT and CDR2 FQNNGV. The sample here was peripheral blood, taken 28 days after the second AZD1222 dose. The sequence derives from an adult who received the AZD1222 COVID-19 vaccine. V usage is TRBV11-2 and J usage is TRBJ2-2, with 7 bases that match TRBD1. The CDR3 is CASSPTGSYRELFF. CDR3 in DNA: TGTGCCAGCAGCCCGACAGGGAGTTATCGGGAGCTGTTTTTT.